The T cell receptor (beta chain) under discussion was sequenced for a study of T cell changes during pregnancy in multiple sclerosis. Trimming cost V 7 bases and J 2 bases; bases outside gene matches: 5. The CDR3 extends over 15 amino acids. TCRdb's copy holds only in-frame clones and misses some; the assay was immunoSEQ multiplex PCR. The profile shows tens of thousands of clones, approximately 92% of them singletons. This TCR was sampled from a female donor with multiple sclerosis, enrolled in a pregnancy study. The sequencing here drew on peripheral blood, taken before pregnancy. This chain joins TRBV23-1 and TRBJ2-6; 7 positions match TRBD1. TRBV23-1 qualifies as an ORF whose function is uncertain. The CDR3 nucleotides read TGCGCCAGCATTAAAGGGGGCGCTGGGGCCAACGTCCTGACTTTC. Its protein is CASIKGGAGANVLTF.